In this sample, the clone carrying this TCR beta chain turned up a few times. Its antigen is as yet unknown. All of the isolated RNA was reverse transcribed, so expressed TCRB transcripts were sequenced. Clones were sequenced by immunoSEQ multiplex PCR, and TCRdb holds only the in-frame ones, with some missing. The repertoire holds 100,000 to 150,000 clones, with around 9% as singletons. The sample belongs to a study of beta chain features in type 1 diabetes. Sorted CD4+ subsets: naive, central memory, regulatory, stem cell-like memory (CD45RO/CCR7/CD25/CD127/CD95/CD27 panel). General observations from the study: Among all four CD4+ subsets, Type 1 diabetes patients had TCRB CDR3s that were moderately but significantly shorter. The VDJ junctions of type 1 diabetes patients carried fewer insertions and more deletions. Naive, central memory and Treg TCRB repertoires appeared more alike in patients than in healthy donors.

In germline, CDR1 is SGHAT, CDR2 FQNNGV. V lost 4 bases to trimming and J lost 7 bases; unmatched junction nucleotides: 9. CDR3 length: 15 amino acids. Sequences were obtained from central memory CD4+ T cells from blood. This TCR came from a man between 25 and 39 years old with type 1 diabetes. The chain carries TRBV11-2 and TRBJ2-1, with TRBD1 identical over 8 bases. CDR3 loop: CASSSAGQGRNEQFF. The CDR3 DNA reads TGTGCCAGCAGCTCTGCTGGACAGGGTCGAAATGAGCAGTTCTTC.